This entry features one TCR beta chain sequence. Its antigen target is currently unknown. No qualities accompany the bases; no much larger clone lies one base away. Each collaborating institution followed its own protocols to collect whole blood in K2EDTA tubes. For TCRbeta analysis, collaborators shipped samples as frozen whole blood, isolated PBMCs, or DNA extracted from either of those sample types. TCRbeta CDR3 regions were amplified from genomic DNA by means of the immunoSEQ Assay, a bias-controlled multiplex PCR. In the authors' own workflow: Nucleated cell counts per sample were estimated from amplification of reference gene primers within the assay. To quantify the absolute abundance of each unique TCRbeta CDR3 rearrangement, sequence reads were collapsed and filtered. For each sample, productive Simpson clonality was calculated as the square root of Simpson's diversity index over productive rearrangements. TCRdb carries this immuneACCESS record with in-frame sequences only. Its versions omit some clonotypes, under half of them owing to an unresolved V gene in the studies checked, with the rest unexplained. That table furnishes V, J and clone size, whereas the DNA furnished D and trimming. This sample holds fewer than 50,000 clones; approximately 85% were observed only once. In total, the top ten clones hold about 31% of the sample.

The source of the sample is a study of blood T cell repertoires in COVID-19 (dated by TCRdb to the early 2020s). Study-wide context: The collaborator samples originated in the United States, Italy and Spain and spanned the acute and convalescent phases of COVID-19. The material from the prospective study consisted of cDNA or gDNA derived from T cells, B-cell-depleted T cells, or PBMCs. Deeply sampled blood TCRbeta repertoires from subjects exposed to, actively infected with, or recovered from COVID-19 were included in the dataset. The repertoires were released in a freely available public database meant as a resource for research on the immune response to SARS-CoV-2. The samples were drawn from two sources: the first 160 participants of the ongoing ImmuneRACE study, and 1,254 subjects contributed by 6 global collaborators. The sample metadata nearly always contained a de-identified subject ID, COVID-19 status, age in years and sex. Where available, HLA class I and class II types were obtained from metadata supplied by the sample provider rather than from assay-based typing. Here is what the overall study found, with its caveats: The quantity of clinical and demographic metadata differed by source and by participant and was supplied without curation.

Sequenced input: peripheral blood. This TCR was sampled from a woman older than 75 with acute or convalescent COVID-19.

The nucleotides are TGTGCCAGCAGTGACTCGAGACAGGGAAAGAATGAGCAGTTCTTC. It translates as CASSDSRQGKNEQFF. The V and J genes are TRBV6-4 and TRBJ2-1; 7 central bases correspond to TRBD1. The CDR3 starts with the cysteine, ends with the phenylalanine, and has 15 residues. Kept here is only the CDR3 DNA, which spans 45 bases and is read in frame from base 1. The germline V gene provides CDR1 MRHNA and CDR2 SNTAGT. At the junction V is shortened by 0 bases and J by 7 bases; bases outside the gene matches: 6.